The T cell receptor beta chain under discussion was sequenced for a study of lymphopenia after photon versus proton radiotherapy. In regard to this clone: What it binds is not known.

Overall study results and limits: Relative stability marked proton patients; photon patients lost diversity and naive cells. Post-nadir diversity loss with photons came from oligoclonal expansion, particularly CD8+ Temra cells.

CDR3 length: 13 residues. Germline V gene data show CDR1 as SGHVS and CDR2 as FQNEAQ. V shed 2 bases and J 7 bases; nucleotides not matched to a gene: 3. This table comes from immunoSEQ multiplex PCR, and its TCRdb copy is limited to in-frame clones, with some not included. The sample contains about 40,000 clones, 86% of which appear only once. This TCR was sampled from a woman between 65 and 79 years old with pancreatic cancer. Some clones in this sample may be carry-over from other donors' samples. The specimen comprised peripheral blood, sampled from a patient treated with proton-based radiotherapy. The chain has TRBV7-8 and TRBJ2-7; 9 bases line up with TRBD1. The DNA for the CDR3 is TGTGCCAGCAGCTTAACAGGGGGCAGAGAGCAGTACTTC. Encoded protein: CASSLTGGREQYF.